This TCR beta chain was found in a study of shared clonotypes between healthy human individuals. Regarding the study as a whole: With a few donors compared, roughly 5% of naive CD4 clonotypes were shared. A small donor pool kept down the genetic and exposure-history diversity that was represented.

With V trimmed by 3 bases and J by 8 bases, 7 bases remained unmatched. Germline-derived CDR1 and CDR2 are MDHEN and SYDVKM. The CDR3 is made up of 15 amino acids. TCRdb's copy holds only in-frame clones and misses some; the assay was immunoSEQ multiplex PCR. The sample lists about 710,000 clones, around four fifths occurring once. For this clone: What it binds is not known.

Sequencing was performed on memory CD4+ T cells sorted from blood. Subset of the sample: CD45RA-negative fraction. The chain carries TRBV28 and TRBJ1-2, with 12 positions matching TRBD1. This clonotype was obtained from a woman in her twenties or thirties in good health. The CDR3 sequence is CASSFRDRGLVGYTF. DNA of the CDR3: TGTGCCAGCAGTTTCCGGGACAGGGGGCTGGTCGGCTACACCTTC.